One and the same sample provided the 8 T cell receptor beta chains below, sequenced in a study of shared clonotypes between healthy human individuals. Sequencing was performed with immunoSEQ multiplex PCR; in TCRdb, only in-frame clones are kept and a portion is missing. The profile shows about 2.3 million clones, roughly 92% of them singletons. Sample: naive CD4+ T cells from PBMCs. Described subset: CD45RA+ positively selected. These receptors originate from a man between 18 and 29 years old in good health. Some clones in this sample may be carry-over from other donors' samples.

The chain is built from TRBV7-2 and TRBJ1-2; D might be TRBD1 (5 bases). In germline, CDR1 is SGHTA, CDR2 FQGNSA. This CDR3 comprises 14 residues. Trimming stripped 5 bases from V and 4 bases from J, with 14 bases between. CDR3 protein: CASSGSTGGYGYTF. In nucleotides, the CDR3 is TGTGCCAGCAGCGGATCGACTGGGGGCTATGGCTACACCTTC.

In its sample, this clone was seen once. The chain employs TRBV5-1 and TRBJ2-2; 8 bases match TRBD1. The germline V gene has CDR1 SGHRS and CDR2 YFSETQ. The CDR3 totals 16 residues. Trimming cost V 0 bases and J 2 bases; bases outside gene matches: 3. The CDR3 bases are TGCGCCAGCAGCTTGGGACAGGGGACTAACACCGGGGAGCTGTTTTTT. Translated, it gives CASSLGQGTNTGELFF. Combining the CDR3 with reference TRBV5-1 and TRBJ2-2 gives the whole variable domain KAGVTQTPRYLIKTRGQQVTLSCSPISGHRSVSWYQQTPGQGLQFLFEYFSETQRNKGNFPGRFSGRQFSNSRSEMNVSTLELGDSALYLCASSLGQGTNTGELFFGEGSRLTVL.

This rearrangement joins TRBV10-1 to TRBJ2-7; no reliable D call. Trimming removed 3 bases at V and 1 base at J, with 7 bases between. This CDR3 is 13 amino acids long. The V gene's germline CDR1 is WNHNN and CDR2 SYGVQD (reference sequence). The CDR3, as DNA: TGCGCCAGCAGTGATACGGCATCCTACGAGCAGTACTTC. This translates into CASSDTASYEQYF.

The rearrangement uses TRBV6-6 and TRBJ2-7, with a tentative D call TRBD1 (5 bases). CDR1 and CDR2 (germline): MNHNY, SVGAGI (reference sequence). The length of the CDR3 is 14 residues. V lost 6 bases, J lost 2 bases, and 14 bases lay in between. This CDR3 reads CASSSSTGAYEQYF. For the CDR3, the DNA is TGTGCCAGCAGCTCCAGCACAGGCGCCTACGAGCAGTACTTC.

The chain uses TRBV29-1 and TRBJ2-1, with 8 bases identical to TRBD2. This CDR3 has 13 amino acids. Losses at the gene ends were 3 bases for V and 7 bases for J; bases not matched to a gene: 5. Germline CDR1 is SQVTM and CDR2 is ANQGSEA. The CDR3 nucleotides read TGCAGCGTTGATACAGCGGGAGTTAATGAGCAGTTCTTC. Translation gives CSVDTAGVNEQFF.

J is TRBJ2-1 and V is TRBV27; D is uncertain. Germline lookup yields CDR1 MNHEY and CDR2 SMNVEV (reference sequence). This CDR3 is built from 17 residues. The germline V and J ends were trimmed by 2 bases and 0 bases, with 14 bases remaining between them. CDR3 in amino acids: CASSLTPTISSYNEQFF. The CDR3 DNA follows: TGTGCCAGCAGTTTAACTCCCACTATCAGCTCCTACAATGAGCAGTTCTTC.

The genes are TRBV7-9 and TRBJ1-1, with D perhaps matching TRBD1 (6 bases). Germline-derived CDR1 and CDR2 are SEHNR and FQNEAQ (reference sequence). The CDR3 runs 14 residues. The ends were cut back, 5 bases at V and 5 bases at J, with 15 bases in the middle. The CDR3 spells CASSPTGWRTEAFF. The CDR3 nucleotides read TGTGCCAGCAGCCCTACAGGGTGGAGAACTGAAGCTTTCTTT.

The chain recombines TRBV11-1 with TRBJ2-7; 14 bases fit TRBD2. CDR3 length equals 17 residues. J lost 5 bases, V lost 3 bases, and 9 bases had no gene match. Germline V gives CDR1 SGHAT, CDR2 FQDESV (reference sequence). For the CDR3, the DNA is TGTGCCAGCAGCTTGTTCCAAGGGACTAGCGGGAGACACGAGCAGTACTTC. Its protein product is CASSLFQGTSGRHEQYF.